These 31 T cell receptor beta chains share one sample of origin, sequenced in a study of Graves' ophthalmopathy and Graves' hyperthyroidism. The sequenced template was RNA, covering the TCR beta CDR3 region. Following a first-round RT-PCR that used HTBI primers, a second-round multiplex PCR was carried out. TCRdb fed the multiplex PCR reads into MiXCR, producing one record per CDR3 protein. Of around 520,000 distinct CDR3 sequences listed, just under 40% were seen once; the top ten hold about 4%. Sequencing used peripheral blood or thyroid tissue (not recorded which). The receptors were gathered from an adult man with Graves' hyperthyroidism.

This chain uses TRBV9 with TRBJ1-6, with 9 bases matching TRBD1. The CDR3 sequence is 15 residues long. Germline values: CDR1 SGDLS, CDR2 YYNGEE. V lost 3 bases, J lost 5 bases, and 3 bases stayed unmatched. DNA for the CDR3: TGTGCCAGCAGCGGAGGGACAGGGCATAATTCACCCCTCCACTTT. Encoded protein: CASSGGTGHNSPLHF.

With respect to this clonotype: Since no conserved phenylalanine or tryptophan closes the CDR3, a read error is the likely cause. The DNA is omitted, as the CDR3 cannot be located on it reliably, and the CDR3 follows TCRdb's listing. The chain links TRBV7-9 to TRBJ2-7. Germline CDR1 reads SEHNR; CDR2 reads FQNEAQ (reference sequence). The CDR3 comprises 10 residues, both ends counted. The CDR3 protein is CASSFGLRST.

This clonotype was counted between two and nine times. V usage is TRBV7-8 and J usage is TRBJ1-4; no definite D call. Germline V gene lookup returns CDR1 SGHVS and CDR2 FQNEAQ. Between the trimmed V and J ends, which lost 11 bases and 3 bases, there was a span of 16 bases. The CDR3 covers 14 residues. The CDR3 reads CAWSALEPNEKLFF. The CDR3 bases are TGTGCCTGGAGCGCTCTCGAGCCTAATGAAAAACTGTTTTTT.

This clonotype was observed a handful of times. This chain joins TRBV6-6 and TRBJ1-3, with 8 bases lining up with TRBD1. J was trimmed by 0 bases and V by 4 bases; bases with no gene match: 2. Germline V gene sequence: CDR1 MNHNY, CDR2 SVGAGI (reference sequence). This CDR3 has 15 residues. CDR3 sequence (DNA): TGTGCCAGCAGTTTGACAGGGGTCTCTGGAAACACCATATATTTT. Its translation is CASSLTGVSGNTIYF.

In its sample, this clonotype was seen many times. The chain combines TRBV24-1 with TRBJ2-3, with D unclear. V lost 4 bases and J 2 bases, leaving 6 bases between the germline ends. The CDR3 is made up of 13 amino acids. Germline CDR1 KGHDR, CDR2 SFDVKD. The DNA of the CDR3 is TGTGCCACCAGTGACGGAGCCACAGATACGCAGTATTTT. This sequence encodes CATSDGATDTQYF.

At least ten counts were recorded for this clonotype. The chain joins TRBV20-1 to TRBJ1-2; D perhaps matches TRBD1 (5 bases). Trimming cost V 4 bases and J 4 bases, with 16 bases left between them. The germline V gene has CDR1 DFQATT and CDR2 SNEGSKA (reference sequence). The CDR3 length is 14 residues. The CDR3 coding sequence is TGCAGTGCTATAGAGGGGAGGGGATCCTATGGCTACACCTTC. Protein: CSAIEGRGSYGYTF.

This chain's CDR3 is CASSHAGTSGRGRETQYF. CDR3 sequence (DNA): TGTGCCAGCAGCCATGCCGGGACTAGCGGGAGAGGCCGAGAGACCCAGTACTTC. The genes are TRBV9 and TRBJ2-5, with 14 bases matching TRBD2. V shed 4 bases, J shed 4 bases, and the junction held 12 bases outside the gene matches. Germline V lookup: CDR1 SGDLS, CDR2 YYNGEE. The CDR3 runs 18 residues. Complete variable domain (other parts from reference TRBV9 and TRBJ2-5): DSGVTQTPKHLITATGQRVTLRCSPRSGDLSVYWYQQSLDQGLQFLIQYYNGEERAKGNILERFSAQQFPDLHSELNLSSLELGDSALYFCASSHAGTSGRGRETQYFGPGTRLLVL.

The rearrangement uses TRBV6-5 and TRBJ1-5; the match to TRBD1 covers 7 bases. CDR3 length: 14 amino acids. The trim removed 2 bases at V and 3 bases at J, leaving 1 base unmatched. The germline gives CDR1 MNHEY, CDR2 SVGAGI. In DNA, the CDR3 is TGTGCCAGCAGTTACGGACAGGTCAATCAGCCCCAGCATTTT. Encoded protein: CASSYGQVNQPQHF.

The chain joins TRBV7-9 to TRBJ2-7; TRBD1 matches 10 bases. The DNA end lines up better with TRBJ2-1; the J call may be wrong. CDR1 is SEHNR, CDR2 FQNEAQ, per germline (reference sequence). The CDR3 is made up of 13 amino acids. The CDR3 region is CASSGTGDREQFF. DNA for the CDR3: TGTGCCAGCAGCGGGACAGGGGACAGGGAGCAGTTCTTC.

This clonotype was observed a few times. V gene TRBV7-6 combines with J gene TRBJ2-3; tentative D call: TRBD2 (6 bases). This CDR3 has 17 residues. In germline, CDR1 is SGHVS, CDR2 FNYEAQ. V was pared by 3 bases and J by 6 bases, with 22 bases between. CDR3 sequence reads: CASSLPQLAPSADTQYF. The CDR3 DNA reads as TGTGCCAGCAGCTTGCCCCAGCTAGCGCCCTCCGCGGATACGCAGTATTTT. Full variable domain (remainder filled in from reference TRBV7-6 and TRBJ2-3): GAGVSQSPRYKVTKRGQDVALRCDPISGHVSLYWYRQALGQGPEFLTYFNYEAQQDKSGLPNDRFSAERPEGSISTLTIQRTEQRDSAMYRCASSLPQLAPSADTQYFGPGTRLTVL.

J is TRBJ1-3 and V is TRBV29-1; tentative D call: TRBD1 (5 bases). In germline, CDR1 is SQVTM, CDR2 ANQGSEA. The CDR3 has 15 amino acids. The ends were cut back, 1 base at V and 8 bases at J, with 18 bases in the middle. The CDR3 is CSVEAPGNYGYTIYF. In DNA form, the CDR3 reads TGCAGCGTTGAAGCCCCAGGGAACTATGGCTACACCATATATTTT.

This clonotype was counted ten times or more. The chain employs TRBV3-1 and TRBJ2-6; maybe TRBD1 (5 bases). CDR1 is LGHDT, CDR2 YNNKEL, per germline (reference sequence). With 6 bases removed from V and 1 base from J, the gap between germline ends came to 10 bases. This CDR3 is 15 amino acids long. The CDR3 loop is CASSPTASGANVLTF. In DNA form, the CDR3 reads TGTGCCAGCAGTCCGACAGCTTCTGGGGCCAACGTCCTGACTTTC.

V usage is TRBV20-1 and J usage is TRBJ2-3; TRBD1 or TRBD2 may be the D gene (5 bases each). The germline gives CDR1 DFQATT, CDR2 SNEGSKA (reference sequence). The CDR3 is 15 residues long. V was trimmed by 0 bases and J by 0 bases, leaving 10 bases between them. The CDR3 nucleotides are TGCAGTGCTAGAGATCTCTGGGGGAGCACAGATACGCAGTATTTT. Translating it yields CSARDLWGSTDTQYF.

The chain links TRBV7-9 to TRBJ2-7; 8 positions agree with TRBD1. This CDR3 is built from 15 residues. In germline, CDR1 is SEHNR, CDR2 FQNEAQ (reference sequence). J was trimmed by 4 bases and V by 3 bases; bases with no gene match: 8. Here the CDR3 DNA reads TGTGCCAGCAGCTTCCGAGACAGGGGAGGATACGAGCAGTACTTC. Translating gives CASSFRDRGGYEQYF.

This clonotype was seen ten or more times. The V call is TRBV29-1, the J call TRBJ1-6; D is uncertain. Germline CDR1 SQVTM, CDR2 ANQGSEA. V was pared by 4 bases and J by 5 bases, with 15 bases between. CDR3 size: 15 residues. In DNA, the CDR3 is TGCAGCGTTGGAGGGTCGGATACAAATAATTCACCCCTCCACTTT. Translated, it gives CSVGGSDTNNSPLHF.

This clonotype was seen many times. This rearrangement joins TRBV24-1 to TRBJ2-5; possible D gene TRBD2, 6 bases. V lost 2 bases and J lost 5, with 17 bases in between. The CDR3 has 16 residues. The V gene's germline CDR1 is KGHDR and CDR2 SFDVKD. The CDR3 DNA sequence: TGTGCCACCAGTGATTCGGGCCCACTAGCTATGGAGACCCAGTACTTC. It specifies CATSDSGPLAMETQYF.

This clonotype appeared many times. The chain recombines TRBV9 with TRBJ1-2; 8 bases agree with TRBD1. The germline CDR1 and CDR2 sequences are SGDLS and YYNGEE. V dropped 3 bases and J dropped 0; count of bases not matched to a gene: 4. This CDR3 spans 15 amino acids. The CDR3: CASSEMGQANYGYTF. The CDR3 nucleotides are TGTGCCAGCAGCGAGATGGGACAGGCTAACTATGGCTACACCTTC.

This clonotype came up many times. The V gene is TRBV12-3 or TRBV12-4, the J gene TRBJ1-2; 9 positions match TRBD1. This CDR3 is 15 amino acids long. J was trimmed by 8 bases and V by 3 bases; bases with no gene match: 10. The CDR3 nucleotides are TGTGCCAGCAGTTTGAGCGGGACAGGGATGTTCGGCTACACCTTC. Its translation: CASSLSGTGMFGYTF.

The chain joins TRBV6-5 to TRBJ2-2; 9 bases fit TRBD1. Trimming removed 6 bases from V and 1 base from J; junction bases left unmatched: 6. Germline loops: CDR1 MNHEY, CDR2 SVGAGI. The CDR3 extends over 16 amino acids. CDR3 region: CASSRTGAMNTGELFF. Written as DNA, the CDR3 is TGTGCCAGCAGCAGGACAGGGGCGATGAACACCGGGGAGCTGTTTTTT.

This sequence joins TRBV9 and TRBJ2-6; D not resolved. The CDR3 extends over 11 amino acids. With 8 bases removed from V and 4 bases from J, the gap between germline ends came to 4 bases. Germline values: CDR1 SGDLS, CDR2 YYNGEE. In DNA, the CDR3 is TGTGCCAGTCGGGGGGCCAACGTCCTGACTTTC. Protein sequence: CASRGANVLTF.

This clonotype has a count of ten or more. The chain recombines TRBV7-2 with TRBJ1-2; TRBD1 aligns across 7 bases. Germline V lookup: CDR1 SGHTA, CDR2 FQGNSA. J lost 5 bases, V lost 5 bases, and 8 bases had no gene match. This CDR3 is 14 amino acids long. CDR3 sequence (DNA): TGTGCCAGCAGCCTAAACAGGGGCAAGTATGGCTACACCTTC. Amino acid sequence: CASSLNRGKYGYTF.

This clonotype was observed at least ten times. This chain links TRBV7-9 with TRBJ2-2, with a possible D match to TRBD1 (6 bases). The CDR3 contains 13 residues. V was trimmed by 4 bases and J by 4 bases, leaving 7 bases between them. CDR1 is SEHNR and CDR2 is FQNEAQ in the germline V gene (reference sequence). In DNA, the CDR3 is TGTGCCAGCAGCTCAGGGGTCACCGGGGAGCTGTTTTTT. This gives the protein CASSSGVTGELFF.

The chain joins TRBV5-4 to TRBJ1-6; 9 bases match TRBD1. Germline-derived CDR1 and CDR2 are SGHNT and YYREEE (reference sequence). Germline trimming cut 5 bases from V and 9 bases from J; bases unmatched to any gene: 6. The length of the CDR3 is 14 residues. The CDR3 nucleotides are TGTGCCAGCAGTTGGACAGGGGACGGTTCACCCCTCCACTTT. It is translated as CASSWTGDGSPLHF.

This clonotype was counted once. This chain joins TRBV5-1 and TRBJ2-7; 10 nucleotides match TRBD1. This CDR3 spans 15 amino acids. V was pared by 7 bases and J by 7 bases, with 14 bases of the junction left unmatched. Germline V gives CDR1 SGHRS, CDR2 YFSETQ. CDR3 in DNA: TGCGCCAGCTGCCTAACGGGACAGGGGCACAATGAGCAGTACTTC. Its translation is CASCLTGQGHNEQYF. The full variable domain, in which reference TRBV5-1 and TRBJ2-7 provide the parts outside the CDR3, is KAGVTQTPRYLIKTRGQQVTLSCSPISGHRSVSWYQQTPGQGLQFLFEYFSETQRNKGNFPGRFSGRQFSNSRSEMNVSTLELGDSALYLCASCLTGQGHNEQYFGPGTRLTVT.

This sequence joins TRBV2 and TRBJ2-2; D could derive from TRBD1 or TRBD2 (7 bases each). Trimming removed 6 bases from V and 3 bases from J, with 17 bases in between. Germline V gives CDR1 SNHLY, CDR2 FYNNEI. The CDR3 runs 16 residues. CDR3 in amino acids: CASSLVTGRDTGELFF. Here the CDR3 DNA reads TGTGCCAGCAGCCTTGTGACAGGGAGGGACACCGGGGAGCTGTTTTTT.

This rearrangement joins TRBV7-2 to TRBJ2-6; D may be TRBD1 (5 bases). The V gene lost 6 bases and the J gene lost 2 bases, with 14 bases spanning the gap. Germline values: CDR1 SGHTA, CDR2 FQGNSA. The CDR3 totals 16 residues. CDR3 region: CASSLFSRAGANVLTF. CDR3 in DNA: TGTGCCAGCAGTTTATTTAGCAGGGCTGGGGCCAACGTCCTGACTTTC. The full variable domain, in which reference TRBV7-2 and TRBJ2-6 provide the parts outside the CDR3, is GAGVSQSPSNKVTEKGKDVELRCDPISGHTALYWYRQSLGQGLEFLIYFQGNSAPDKSGLPSDRFSAERTGGSVSTLTIQRTQQEDSAVYLCASSLFSRAGANVLTFGAGSRLTVL.

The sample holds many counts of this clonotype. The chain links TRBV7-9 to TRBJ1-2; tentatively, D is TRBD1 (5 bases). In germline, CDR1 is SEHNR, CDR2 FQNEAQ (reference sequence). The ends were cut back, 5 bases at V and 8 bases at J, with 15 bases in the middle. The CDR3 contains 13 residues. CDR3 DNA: TGTGCCAGCAGCCCGGGGCCCTCCGGAGGCTACACCTTC. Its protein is CASSPGPSGGYTF.

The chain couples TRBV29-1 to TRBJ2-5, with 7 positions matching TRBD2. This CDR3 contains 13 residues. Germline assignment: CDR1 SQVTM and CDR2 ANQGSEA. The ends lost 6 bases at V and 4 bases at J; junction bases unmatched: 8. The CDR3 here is CSVSTGGRETQYF. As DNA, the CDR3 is TGCAGCGTCTCAACGGGAGGACGAGAGACCCAGTACTTC.

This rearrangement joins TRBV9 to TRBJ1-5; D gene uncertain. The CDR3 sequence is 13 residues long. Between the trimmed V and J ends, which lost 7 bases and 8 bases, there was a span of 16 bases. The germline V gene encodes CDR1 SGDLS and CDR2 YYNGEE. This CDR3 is CASSLLPREPQHF. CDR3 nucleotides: TGTGCCAGCTCACTCCTCCCCCGGGAGCCCCAGCATTTT.

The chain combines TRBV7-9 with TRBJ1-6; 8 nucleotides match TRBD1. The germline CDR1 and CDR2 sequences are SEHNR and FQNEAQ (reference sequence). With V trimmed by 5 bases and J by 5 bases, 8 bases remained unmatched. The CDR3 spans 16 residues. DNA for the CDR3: TGTGCCAGCAGCCCCGTAACGGACAGGGATAATTCACCCCTCCACTTT. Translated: CASSPVTDRDNSPLHF.

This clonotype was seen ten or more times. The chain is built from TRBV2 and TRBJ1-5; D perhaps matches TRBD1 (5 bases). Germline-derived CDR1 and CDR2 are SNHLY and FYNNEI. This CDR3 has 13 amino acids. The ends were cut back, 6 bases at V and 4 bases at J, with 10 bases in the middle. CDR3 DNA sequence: TGTGCCAGCAGCGACAGCCCGAATCAGCCCCAGCATTTT. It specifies CASSDSPNQPQHF.